The entry below gives a single T cell receptor (beta chain) sequence along with its context. TCRdb's table, derived via immunoSEQ multiplex PCR, lists solely in-frame clones and lacks some. The sample has more than 2 million clones; about 95% are singletons. Naive CD8 cells, CD45RO-negative and positively selected for CCR7, excluded terminally differentiated effector memory CD45RA+ cells. This specimen belongs to a study of shared clonotypes between healthy human individuals. This CDR3 has 14 amino acids. Trimming took off 4 bases at V and 4 bases at J, with 14 bases between the two ends. From germline, CDR1 is SGHNT and CDR2 YYREEE (reference sequence).

The receptor's source is a man younger than 30 in good health. This chain connects TRBV5-4 to TRBJ1-2; tentative D call: TRBD1 (5 bases). Sequenced material: naive CD8+ T cells sorted from blood. The CDR3 DNA reads TGTGCCAGCAGCGGCCGGGACGGCACCTATGGCTACACCTTC. Translated: CASSGRDGTYGYTF.